One sample yielded the 14 T cell receptor beta chains listed below, sequenced in a study of blood T cells in healthy people across ages. Using a J-beta primer mix together with a sample-barcoded 5' primer, a second PCR was run for roughly 6 to 11 cycles. MiXCR was run by TCRdb on the 5' RACE reads, yielding one entry per CDR3 protein. The table includes about 600,000 distinct CDR3 sequences, roughly 48% detected once. The sample was blood. These TCRs come from an elderly man in good health.

The rearrangement uses TRBV2 and TRBJ1-2, with D maybe TRBD1 (5 bases). The CDR3 sequence is 15 residues long. From germline, CDR1 is SNHLY and CDR2 FYNNEI. The germline V and J ends were trimmed by 2 bases and 8 bases, with 18 bases remaining between them. The CDR3 sequence is CASSEQGLRTGGYTF. The CDR3, as DNA: TGTGCCAGCAGTGAACAGGGACTTCGCACCGGGGGCTACACCTTC.

This clonotype was observed a handful of times. Just one base apart from a much larger clone, this may be a read error. The chain combines TRBV6-6 with TRBJ2-6, with 7 bases aligning to TRBD2. Germline CDR1 reads MNHNY; CDR2 reads SVGAGI (reference sequence). The CDR3 is 15 residues long. J gave up 0 bases and V 6 bases, and 2 bases lay outside the gene matches. The chain's CDR3 is CASRRGSSGANVLTF. CDR3 DNA: TGTGCCAGCAGGCGGGGGAGCTCTGGGGCCAACGTCCTGACTTTC.

The chain couples TRBV9 to TRBJ2-2; 10 bases map to TRBD1. Germline CDR1 and CDR2: SGDLS and YYNGEE. This CDR3 has 17 residues. Germline trimming cut 3 bases from V and 3 bases from J; bases unmatched to any gene: 8. In DNA form, the CDR3 reads TGTGCCAGCAGCGCCCCACGGGACAGGGGCTACACCGGGGAGCTGTTTTTT. As protein: CASSAPRDRGYTGELFF.

This clonotype was found a few times. Germline and junction disagree at one end, which may indicate a read error. This chain connects TRBV7-2 to TRBJ1-2; 8 bases align to TRBD1. The CDR3 has 15 residues. CDR1 and CDR2 from the germline V gene are SGHTA and FQGNSA. Here the CDR3 DNA reads TGTGCCAGCAGCGTCAGACAGGGGTTTAACGATGGCTACACCTTC. It codes for CASSVRQGFNDGYTF.

This clonotype was seen more than once but under ten times. The gene calls are TRBV12-3 or TRBV12-4 and TRBJ2-6, with 7 positions matching TRBD1. CDR3 length: 16 amino acids. Trimming cost V 4 bases and J 0 bases; bases outside gene matches: 3. The CDR3 loop reads CASSWGQTSGANVLTF. The CDR3 DNA reads as TGTGCCAGCAGTTGGGGACAGACCTCTGGGGCCAACGTCCTGACTTTC.

The J gene is TRBJ2-1, the V gene TRBV24-1; possible D gene TRBD2, 6 bases. The J call may be in error: the DNA end matches TRBJ2-7 better. The CDR3 is 13 amino acids. The germline V gene encodes CDR1 KGHDR and CDR2 SFDVKD. The CDR3 sequence is CATSRRTSSEQYF. The CDR3 region has the DNA TGTGCCACCAGTAGGAGAACTAGCAGTGAGCAGTACTTC.

This chain connects TRBV9 to TRBJ2-1; 7 bases map to TRBD1. The ends lost 4 bases at V and 8 bases at J; junction bases unmatched: 6. Germline CDR1 reads SGDLS; CDR2 reads YYNGEE. The CDR3 sequence is 13 residues long. The chain's CDR3 is CASSPRGLDEQFF. The CDR3 nucleotides read TGTGCCAGCAGCCCCAGGGGGTTGGATGAGCAGTTCTTC.

This sequence joins TRBV21-1 and TRBJ2-7; TRBD2, as called in the table, went unchecked against the DNA. TRBV21-1 constitutes a pseudogene. This CDR3 has 19 residues. The CDR3 protein is CASSPPNPGTSRFSYEQYF. The CDR3 coding sequence is TGTGCCAGCAGCCCGCCTAACCCCGGGACTAGCCGATTCTCCTACGAGCAGTACTTC.

The J gene is TRBJ1-1, the V gene TRBV12-3 or TRBV12-4; D gene uncertain. The CDR3 loop spans 14 amino acids. V was clipped by 0 bases and J by 1 base, with 6 bases between them. The CDR3 protein is CASSLAFTNTEAFF. The CDR3 DNA reads TGTGCCAGCAGTTTAGCTTTCACGAACACTGAAGCTTTCTTT.

As regards this clonotype: One base away lies a much larger clone, so this may be a sequencing read error. V is TRBV6-5 and J is TRBJ2-1; D is uncertain. The germline gives CDR1 MNHEY, CDR2 SVGAGI. CDR3 length: 14 residues. V lost 0 bases to trimming and J lost 10 bases, with 13 bases between them. CDR3 bases: TGTGCCAGCAGTTACTCATACAAAGGCTACGAGCAGTTCTTC. It translates to CASSYSYKGYEQFF.

For this clonotype: This may come from a read error, since a much larger clone is one base off. The CDR3 here is CSVRGARPPTYEQYF. In DNA, the CDR3 is TGCAGCGTTAGGGGGGCCAGGCCGCCGACCTACGAGCAGTACTTC. The chain is built from TRBV29-1 and TRBJ2-7; D tentatively fits TRBD1 or TRBD2 (6 bases each). The CDR3 is 15 residues long. Germline V CDR1 and CDR2: SQVTM, ANQGSEA. Trimming stripped 5 bases from V and 2 bases from J, with 19 bases between.

About this clonotype itself: A read error may account for a junction end that differs from germline. The DNA of the CDR3 is TGCAGCGTTGCGAGAAATAGCGATCAGCCCCAGCATTTT. It is translated as CSVARNSDQPQHF. The chain has TRBV29-1 and TRBJ1-5, with no clear D. The germline V gene has CDR1 SQVTM and CDR2 ANQGSEA. This CDR3 contains 13 residues.

This clonotype was counted a few times. The chain combines TRBV6-1 with TRBJ2-4, with D uncertain. V was shortened by 1 base and J by 0 bases, with 10 bases between the two germline ends. Germline V CDR1 and CDR2: MNHNS, SASEGT. This CDR3 spans 16 amino acids. The chain's CDR3 is CASSEGPALAKNIQYF. CDR3 coding DNA: TGTGCCAGCAGTGAAGGGCCAGCCCTAGCCAAAAACATTCAGTACTTC.

This clonotype has just a few counts. The genes are TRBV20-1 and TRBJ2-5; unclear D gene. The CDR3 runs to 12 residues. Trimming took off 3 bases at V and 0 bases at J, with 5 bases between the two ends. The V gene's germline CDR1 is DFQATT and CDR2 SNEGSKA (reference sequence). The CDR3 is CSASVNQETQYF. The CDR3 DNA follows: TGCAGTGCTAGTGTCAACCAAGAGACCCAGTACTTC.